Listed below are T cell receptor beta chains from one sample, sequenced in a study of OX40 agonist ivuxolimab in advanced cancers. Generated by immunoSEQ multiplex PCR, the TCRdb table keeps only in-frame clones and is missing some. Among roughly 58,000 clones, more than 85% were seen once, and the ten largest hold 0.76%. The source was CD4+ or CD8+ T cells sorted from blood, collected in a trial of the OX40 agonist ivuxolimab. The receptor source for this set is an adult with an advanced solid tumor such as melanoma, head and neck, liver or kidney cancer. Both conserved end residues are part of each CDR3. The order of the fields is D gene, clone size, J gene, V gene, CDR3 DNA, CDR3 protein. A D gene is named only where the DNA matches it firmly. Clone size is shown for a subset of rows, as once, few, many or a class of expanded clone.

NA,once,TRBJ1-4,TRBV28,TGTGCCAGCAGTGGGGCCTCGCTGGGGGAAAAACTGTTTTTT,CASSGASLGEKLFF
NA,once,TRBJ2-1,TRBV5-1,TGCGCCAGCAGCTTGTCAGGCTCCTACAATGAGCAGTTCTTC,CASSLSGSYNEQFF
NA,NA,TRBJ1-4,TRBV9,TGTGCCAGCAGCGTAGAGGATGAAAAACTGTTTTTT,CASSVEDEKLFF
NA,NA,TRBJ2-2,TRBV28,TGTGCCAGCAGAACCGGGGCGTTCACCGGGGAGCTGTTTTTT,CASRTGAFTGELFF
NA,few,TRBJ2-7,TRBV5-4,TGTGCCAGCAGCAATTCCTACGAGCAGTACTTC,CASSNSYEQYF
TRBD2,NA,TRBJ2-3,TRBV18,TGTGCCAGCTGGCCGGGACTAGCGGGCCATACGCAGTATTTT,CASWPGLAGHTQYF
TRBD2,NA,TRBJ2-1,TRBV25-1,TGTGCCAGCAGTCAAGCGGGAGCTGAGCAGTTCTTC,CASSQAGAEQFF
TRBD1,NA,TRBJ2-2,TRBV28,TGTGCCAGCAGTTTAAGGTTCAGGGGGCGCCCCGGGGAGCTGTTTTTT,CASSLRFRGRPGELFF
NA,NA,TRBJ1-2,TRBV4-2,TGTGCCAGCAGCCTGAGTGGCTATGGCTACACCTTC,CASSLSGYGYTF
NA,NA,TRBJ1-5,TRBV28,TGTGCCAGCAGTTTGCTTCTCAAGCCTCGGATCCTCAATCAGCCCCAGCATTTT,CASSLLLKPRILNQPQHF
NA,NA,TRBJ2-7,TRBV28,TGTGCCAGCAGTTTATCACGGCGCTACGAGCAGTACTTC,CASSLSRRYEQYF
TRBD1,NA,TRBJ2-7,TRBV10-2,TGCGCCAGCAGTGAGTTAACGACAGGGGAGCGCGAGCAGTACTTC,CASSELTTGEREQYF
NA,NA,TRBJ2-3,TRBV15,TGTGCCACCAGCAGATCGGCTTACACAGATACGCAGTATTTT,CATSRSAYTDTQYF